This T cell receptor (beta chain) was documented in a study of cytomegalovirus exposure and HLA in healthy donors. Germline loops: CDR1 SGHDN, CDR2 FVKESK. Losses at the gene ends were 4 bases for V and 5 bases for J; bases not matched to a gene: 8. The CDR3 runs 15 residues. A few counts support this clone. Primers for the PCR totalled 60 Vbeta and 13 Jbeta. Here immunoSEQ multiplex PCR was the method, and the copy in TCRdb shows in-frame clones only, minus some. The repertoire holds approximately 120,000 clones, with over 9.5% as singletons. The sequencing sample was made of PBMCs. J is TRBJ1-1 and V is TRBV14; 9 bases fit TRBD1. This clonotype originated in a woman aged 18-29 years in good health and CMV-seropositive. Here the CDR3 reads CASSLTTGGETEAFF. The DNA of the CDR3 is TGTGCCAGCAGCCTCACGACAGGGGGGGAGACTGAAGCTTTCTTT.